The 27 T cell receptor beta chains presented below share a single source sample, sequenced in a study of tumor-infiltrating lymphocytes in primary liver carcinoma. DNA and RNA were both co-extracted from approximately 20-30 mg of bulk tissue that had not been sorted. The researchers produced TCR beta cDNA from approximately 540 ng total RNA with a constant-region primer. Libraries covering TCR beta were generated through three nested multiplex PCR rounds (using a slightly modified ARM-PCR). The opening two PCR rounds, approximately 10 cycles each, paired TRBV1-TRBV30 forward primers with a C-beta reverse primer. TCRdb reprocessed the multiplex PCR reads via MiXCR and lists one record per CDR3 protein. This sample has roughly 200,000 distinct CDR3 sequences, with approximately 86% found just once. Sequenced sample: tumor tissue from primary liver carcinoma. The origin of the receptors is a man aged 35-49 years with primary liver carcinoma and hepatitis B virus infection.

In the case of this clonotype: An end of the junction differs from the germline gene, which may be a read error. The rearrangement uses TRBV5-1 and TRBJ2-7; perhaps TRBD1 as D (5 bases). The CDR3 spans 14 residues. From germline, CDR1 is SGHRS and CDR2 YFSETQ. The CDR3 sequence: CASSLTRGESEQYF. Here the CDR3 DNA reads TGCGCAAGCAGCTTGACAAGGGGTGAATCCGAGCAGTACTTC.

In this sample, this clonotype turned up many times. The rearrangement uses TRBV28 and TRBJ2-1, with 12 bases matching TRBD2. Looked up from germline, CDR1 is MDHEN and CDR2 is SYDVKM. CDR3 size: 15 residues. V lost 8 bases, J lost 9 bases, and 11 bases stayed unmatched. CDR3 sequence: CASFPRLAGVGEQFF. The DNA of the CDR3 is TGTGCCAGCTTCCCTCGACTAGCGGGAGTTGGTGAGCAGTTCTTC.

In its sample, this clonotype was seen once. A junction boundary mismatches the germline segment, possibly from a read error. The chain links TRBV10-3 to TRBJ1-1, with 7 bases identical to TRBD1. The CDR3 sequence is 16 residues long. Germline CDR1 ENHRY, CDR2 SYGVKD. CDR3 amino acids: CTIRGRSQGLNIEAFF. DNA of the CDR3: TGTACCATCAGGGGGAGGTCACAGGGGTTGAACATTGAGGCTTTCTTT.

As concerns this clonotype: A junction end diverges from the germline sequence, so it may reflect a read error. The chain links TRBV6-2 or TRBV6-3 to TRBJ1-6, with 7 positions matching TRBD1. There are 15 residues in the CDR3. Per germline, CDR1 MNHEY and CDR2 SVGEGT. CDR3 loop: CASNYLGTVDSLLHF. DNA for the CDR3: TGTGCCAGCAATTACCTCGGGACAGTTGACTCACTCCTCCACTTT.

As to this clonotype: A junction end diverges from the germline sequence, so it may reflect a read error. The chain employs TRBV6-1 and TRBJ2-1; D is possibly TRBD2 (6 bases). The CDR3 spans 14 residues. CDR1 is MNHNS, CDR2 SASEGT, per germline. The CDR3, as DNA: TGTGCCACCTCGGCGGGGCCGGACTACAATGAACAGTTCTTC. This codes for CATSAGPDYNEQFF.

As regards this clonotype: A junction end diverges from the germline sequence, so it may reflect a read error. The chain has TRBV14 and TRBJ2-7, with a tentative D call TRBD2 (6 bases). CDR1 is SGHDN, CDR2 FVKESK, per germline. The CDR3 runs to 12 residues. CDR3 amino acids: CVSGWTKEEQYF. As DNA, the CDR3 is TGTGTCAGCGGTTGGACTAAAGAAGAGCAGTACTTC.

Concerning this clonotype: The final CDR3 position lacks the conserved phenylalanine or tryptophan, pointing to a likely read error. The chain is built from TRBV5-1 and TRBJ2-3; D call uncertain. Germline V gives CDR1 SGHRS, CDR2 YFSETQ. This CDR3 region has 16 residues. V dropped 2 bases and J dropped 0 bases, with 13 bases sitting between them. DNA of the CDR3: TGCGCCAGCAGCTTCAACGGCCGTGCTAGCACAGATACGCAGTATTTA. Amino acids: CASSFNGRASTDTQYL.

This clonotype was seen repeatedly, ten times or more. The chain carries TRBV5-1 and TRBJ2-1; 14 bases align to TRBD2. This CDR3 has 16 amino acids. V shed 0 bases and J 7 bases; nucleotides not matched to a gene: 3. In germline, CDR1 is SGHRS, CDR2 YFSETQ. The CDR3 nucleotides are TGCGCCAGCAGCTTGGGGGGACTAGCGGGAGCGAATGAGCAGTTCTTC. Translation: CASSLGGLAGANEQFF.

The chain recombines TRBV4-1 with TRBJ1-2, with D possibly being TRBD1 (6 bases). Germline V gene sequence: CDR1 MGHRA, CDR2 YSYEKL. The CDR3 runs to 15 residues. The V gene lost 4 bases and the J gene lost 11 bases, with 23 bases spanning the gap. The CDR3 DNA follows: TGCGCCAGCAGCCTCGCGTGCCAGGGGAACGGCGGATACACCTTC. As protein: CASSLACQGNGGYTF.

Remarks on this clonotype: A junction boundary mismatches the germline segment, possibly from a read error. The V and J genes are TRBV6-1 and TRBJ1-1; 7 bases match TRBD1. The germline CDR1 and CDR2 sequences are MNHNS and SASEGT. The CDR3 spans 15 residues. CDR3 sequence reads: CTSSSGQDGDTEAFF. The CDR3 DNA sequence: TGTACCAGCTCCTCTGGACAGGACGGGGACACTGAAGCATTCTTT.

This clonotype occurred once. The gene calls are TRBV2 and TRBJ1-1; possible D gene TRBD1, 5 bases. Germline CDR1 and CDR2: SNHLY and FYNNEI. The CDR3 sequence is 13 residues long. The V and J ends lost 3 bases and 7 bases respectively, with 12 bases between them. This chain's CDR3 is CASSEVEDIEAFF. Written as DNA, the CDR3 is TGTGCCAGCAGTGAGGTGGAGGACATTGAAGCTTTCTTT.

Comment on this clonotype: A read error may produce the germline difference seen at one junction end. The rearrangement uses TRBV6-6 and TRBJ2-5, with no clear D. CDR1 MNHNY and CDR2 SVGAGI come from the germline V gene (reference sequence). The CDR3 spans 11 residues. CDR3 bases: TGTGCCTGCAGTCCTCGAGAGACCCAGTACTTC. The encoded protein is CACSPRETQYF.

With regard to this clonotype: The CDR3 carries no conserved terminal phenylalanine or tryptophan, so it likely arises from a read error. The rearrangement joins TRBV12-3 or TRBV12-4 to TRBJ1-2; TRBD1 matches at 11 bases. Unmatched junction bases numbered 6, after V lost 4 bases and J lost 11 bases. The CDR3 covers 13 residues. DNA of the CDR3: TGTGCCAGCAGTTCCTGGGACAGGGGGGAGTACACCTTA. This gives the protein CASSSWDRGEYTL.

V usage is TRBV12-3 or TRBV12-4 and J usage is TRBJ2-5, with 10 bases fitting TRBD2. The CDR3 totals 13 residues. J lost 8 bases, V lost 9 bases, and 9 bases had no gene match. CDR3 sequence: CASSLAGVKTQYF. Written as DNA, the CDR3 is TGTGCCAGTTCTCTAGCGGGAGTGAAAACCCAGTACTTC.

With regard to this clonotype: No conserved phenylalanine or tryptophan ends this CDR3, so it is likely a read error. V and J are TRBV6-1 and TRBJ2-6, with D possibly matching TRBD1 (5 bases). CDR3 length: 16 amino acids. The V and J ends lost 2 bases and 1 base respectively, with 9 bases between them. The germline V gene encodes CDR1 MNHNS and CDR2 SASEGT. Here the CDR3 DNA reads TGTGCCAGCAGTGAACAGGGTATGTCTGGGGCCAACGTCCTGACTTTA. This sequence encodes CASSEQGMSGANVLTL.

Remarks on this clonotype: Germline is not matched at one junction end, which may reflect a read error. V gene TRBV12-5 combines with J gene TRBJ2-1, with 8 bases that match TRBD2. The CDR3 contains 12 residues. Per the germline V gene, CDR1 is LGHNT and CDR2 is FRNRAP. The CDR3 here is CVSGPNGTRIFF. The CDR3 DNA sequence: TGTGTTAGTGGTCCGAACGGGACTAGGATATTCTTC.

V and J are TRBV29-1 and TRBJ2-3, with 7 bases lining up with TRBD2. V shed 7 bases, J shed 7 bases, and the junction held 17 bases outside the gene matches. The CDR3 loop spans 15 amino acids. Germline CDR1 is SQVTM and CDR2 is ANQGSEA. The CDR3 DNA is TGCAGCGCTAGGGGAGGGGACTTCTTGACAAATACGCAGTATTTT. Its protein product is CSARGGDFLTNTQYF.

This chain joins TRBV4-1 and TRBJ2-1; D gene ambiguous. V lost 10 bases, J lost 4 bases, and 23 bases lay in between. Germline-derived CDR1 and CDR2 are MGHRA and YSYEKL. The CDR3 length is 16 residues. This CDR3 reads CANNTPPASIYNEQFF. As DNA, the CDR3 is TGCGCCAACAACACTCCGCCCGCTTCGATTTACAATGAGCAGTTCTTC.

The genes are TRBV12-3 or TRBV12-4 and TRBJ2-5, with D maybe TRBD2 (5 bases). V was trimmed by 3 bases and J by 0 bases, leaving 8 bases between them. CDR3 length: 14 residues. This CDR3 is CASSFGGNQETQYF. In DNA, the CDR3 is TGTGCCAGCAGTTTTGGAGGCAACCAAGAGACCCAGTACTTC.

In its sample, this clonotype was seen once. Possible read error: a much larger clone is one base away. The rearrangement joins TRBV28 to TRBJ2-3; no firm D call. Germline V CDR1 and CDR2: MDHEN, SYDVKM. CDR3 size: 15 residues. The chain's CDR3 is CPSSRLTPRADTQYF. The CDR3 nucleotides read TGTCCCAGCAGTAGACTGACTCCTCGGGCAGATACGCAGTATTTT.

In regard to this clonotype: A read error may explain this, as a much larger clone is one base away. In nucleotides, the CDR3 is TGTGCCAGCAGTCCCCCCTTCGGCAGTAGGGCCTGCGAGCAGTACTTC. It specifies CASSPPFGSRACEQYF. The genes are TRBV28 and TRBJ2-7, with D unclear. Germline-derived CDR1 and CDR2 are MDHEN and SYDVKM. This CDR3 spans 16 amino acids. The V and J ends lost 5 bases and 6 bases respectively, with 23 bases between them.

Concerning this clonotype itself: Germline is not matched at one junction end, which may reflect a read error. The chain joins TRBV11-2 to TRBJ2-1; D is unresolved. This CDR3 is built from 15 residues. The germline CDR1 and CDR2 sequences are SGHAT and FQNNGV. DNA for the CDR3: TGTCCCAGCAGTTTATTGGGGTTGTCCTACAATGAGCAGTTCTTC. Translating gives CPSSLLGLSYNEQFF.

As regards this clonotype: No conserved phenylalanine or tryptophan is present at the end of the CDR3, so a read error is the likely explanation. Because the CDR3's place on the DNA is in doubt, the DNA is left out and the CDR3 is given as listed by TCRdb. The chain recombines TRBV6-1 with TRBJ1-5. Germline CDR1 is MNHNS and CDR2 is SASEGT. The CDR3 is 15 amino acids long, termini counted. The CDR3 sequence: CASRVYRTRDQPYHL.

Worth noting for this clonotype: An end of the junction differs from the germline gene, which may be a read error. The chain couples TRBV4-3 to TRBJ2-5; perhaps TRBD2 as D (6 bases). In germline, CDR1 is LGHNA, CDR2 YSLEER. The CDR3 has 15 amino acids. CDR3 region: CASSQEGLSSETQYF. The CDR3 DNA reads as TGCGCTAGCAGCCAAGAGGGACTGTCGTCTGAGACCCAGTACTTC.

About this clonotype itself: Given a much more abundant clone one base away, this may be a read error. J is TRBJ2-3 and V is TRBV5-6; perhaps TRBD1 as D (6 bases). From germline, CDR1 is SGHDT and CDR2 YYEEEE. The CDR3 loop spans 16 amino acids. In nucleotides, the CDR3 is TGTGTCAGCAGGCTTGGGGGCGGAAGTAGCACAGATACGCAGTATTTT. This sequence encodes CVSRLGGGSSTDTQYF.

About this clonotype itself: This may stem from a read error, because a much larger clone lies one nucleotide away. The chain recombines TRBV4-1 with TRBJ1-2; possible D gene TRBD1, 5 bases. The CDR3 runs to 15 residues. Germline V gene lookup returns CDR1 MGHRA and CDR2 YSYEKL. The chain's CDR3 is CASSLDDSPNIGYAF. As DNA, the CDR3 is TGCGCCAGCAGCCTAGATGACAGCCCTAATATTGGTTACGCCTTC.

The chain recombines TRBV7-9 with TRBJ1-1; D remains ambiguous. Germline assignment: CDR1 SEHNR and CDR2 FQNEAQ (reference sequence). The CDR3 is 17 amino acids. Trimming cost V 7 bases and J 1 base, with 22 bases left between them. CDR3 in amino acids: CASIGRARVSGNTEAFF. CDR3 DNA sequence: TGTGCCAGCATCGGTCGGGCACGAGTAAGTGGGAACACTGAAGCTTTCTTT.